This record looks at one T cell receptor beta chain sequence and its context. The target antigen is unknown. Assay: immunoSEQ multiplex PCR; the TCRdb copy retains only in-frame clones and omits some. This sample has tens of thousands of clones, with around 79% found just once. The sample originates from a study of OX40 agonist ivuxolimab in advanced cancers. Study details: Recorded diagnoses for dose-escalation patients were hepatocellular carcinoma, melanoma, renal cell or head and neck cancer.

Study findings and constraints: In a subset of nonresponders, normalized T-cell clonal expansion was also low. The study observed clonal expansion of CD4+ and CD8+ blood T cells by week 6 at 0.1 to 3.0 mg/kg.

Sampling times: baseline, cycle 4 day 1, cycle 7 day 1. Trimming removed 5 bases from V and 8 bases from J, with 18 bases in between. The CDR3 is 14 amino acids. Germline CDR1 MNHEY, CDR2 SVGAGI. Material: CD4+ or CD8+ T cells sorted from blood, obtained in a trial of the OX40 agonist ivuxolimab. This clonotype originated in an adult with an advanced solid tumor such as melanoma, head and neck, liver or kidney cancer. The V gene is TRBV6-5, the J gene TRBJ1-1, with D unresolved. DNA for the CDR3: TGTGCCAGCAGTAACCCGGGAGGCACTAAAGAAGCTTTCTTT. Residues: CASSNPGGTKEAFF.